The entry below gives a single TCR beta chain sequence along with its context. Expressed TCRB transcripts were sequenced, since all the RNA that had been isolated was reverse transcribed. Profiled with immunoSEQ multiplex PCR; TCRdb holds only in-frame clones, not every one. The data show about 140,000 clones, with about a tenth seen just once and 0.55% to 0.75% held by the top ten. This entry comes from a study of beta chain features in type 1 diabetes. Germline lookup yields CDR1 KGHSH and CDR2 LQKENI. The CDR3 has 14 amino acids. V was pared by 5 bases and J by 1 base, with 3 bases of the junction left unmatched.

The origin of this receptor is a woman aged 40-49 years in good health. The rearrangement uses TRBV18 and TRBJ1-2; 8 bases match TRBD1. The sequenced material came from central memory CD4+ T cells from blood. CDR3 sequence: CASSEGQGNYGYTF. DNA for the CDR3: TGTGCCAGCTCAGAAGGACAGGGTAACTATGGCTACACCTTC.